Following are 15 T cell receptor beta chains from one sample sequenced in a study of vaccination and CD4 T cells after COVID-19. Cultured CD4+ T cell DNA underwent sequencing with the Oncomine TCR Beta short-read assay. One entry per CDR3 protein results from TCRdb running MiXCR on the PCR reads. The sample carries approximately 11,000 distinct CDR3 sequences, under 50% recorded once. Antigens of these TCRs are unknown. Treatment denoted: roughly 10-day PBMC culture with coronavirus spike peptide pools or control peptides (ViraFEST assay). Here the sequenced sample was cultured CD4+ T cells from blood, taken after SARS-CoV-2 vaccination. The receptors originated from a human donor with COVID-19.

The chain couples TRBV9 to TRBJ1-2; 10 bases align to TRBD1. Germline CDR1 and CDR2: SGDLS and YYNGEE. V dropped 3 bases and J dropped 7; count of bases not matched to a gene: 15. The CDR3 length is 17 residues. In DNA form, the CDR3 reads TGTGCCAGCAGCGACATCCCTCCTGTCGGGACAGGGGTTGGCTACACCTTC. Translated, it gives CASSDIPPVGTGVGYTF.

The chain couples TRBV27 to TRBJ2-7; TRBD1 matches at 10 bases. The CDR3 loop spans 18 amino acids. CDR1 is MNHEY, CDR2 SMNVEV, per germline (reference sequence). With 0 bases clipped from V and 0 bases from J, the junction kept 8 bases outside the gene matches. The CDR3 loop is CASSLSPLGQGISYEQYF. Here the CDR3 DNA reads TGTGCCAGCAGTTTATCGCCCCTGGGACAGGGGATCTCCTACGAGCAGTACTTC.

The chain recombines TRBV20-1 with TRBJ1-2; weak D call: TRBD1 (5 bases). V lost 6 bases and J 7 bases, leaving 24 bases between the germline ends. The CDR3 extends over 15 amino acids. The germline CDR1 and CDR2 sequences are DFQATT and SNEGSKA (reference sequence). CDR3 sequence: CSAPGVRVGDGGYTF. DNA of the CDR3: TGCAGTGCCCCCGGCGTAAGAGTGGGGGATGGTGGCTACACCTTC.

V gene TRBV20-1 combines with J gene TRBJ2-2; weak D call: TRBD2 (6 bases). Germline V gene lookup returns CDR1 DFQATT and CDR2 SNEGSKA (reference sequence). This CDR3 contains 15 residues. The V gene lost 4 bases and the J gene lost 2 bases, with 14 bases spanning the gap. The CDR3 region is CSAKAGTQNTGELFF. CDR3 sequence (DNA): TGCAGTGCTAAAGCCGGGACTCAAAACACCGGGGAGCTGTTTTTT.

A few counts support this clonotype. CDR3 in DNA: TGTGCCAGCAGTGAATCAGGGGGCGGGCAGCCCCAGCATTTT. It encodes CASSESGGGQPQHF. This chain connects TRBV6-1 to TRBJ1-5; TRBD1 matches 8 bases. Germline V gene sequence: CDR1 MNHNS, CDR2 SASEGT. V gave up 2 bases and J gave up 7 bases; unmatched junction bases: 4. CDR3 length: 14 amino acids.

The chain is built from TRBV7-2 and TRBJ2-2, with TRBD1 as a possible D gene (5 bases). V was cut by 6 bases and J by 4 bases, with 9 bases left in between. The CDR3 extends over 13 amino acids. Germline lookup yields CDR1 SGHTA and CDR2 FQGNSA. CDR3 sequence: CASRQQATGELFF. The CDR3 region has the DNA TGTGCCAGCAGGCAACAGGCCACCGGGGAGCTGTTTTTT.

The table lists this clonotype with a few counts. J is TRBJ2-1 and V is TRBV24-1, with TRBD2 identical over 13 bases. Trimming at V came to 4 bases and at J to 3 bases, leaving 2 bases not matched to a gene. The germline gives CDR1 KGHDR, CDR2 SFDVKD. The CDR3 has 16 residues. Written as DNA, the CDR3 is TGTGCCACCAGTGACCGACTAGCGGGGGGCTACAATGAGCAGTTCTTC. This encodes CATSDRLAGGYNEQFF.

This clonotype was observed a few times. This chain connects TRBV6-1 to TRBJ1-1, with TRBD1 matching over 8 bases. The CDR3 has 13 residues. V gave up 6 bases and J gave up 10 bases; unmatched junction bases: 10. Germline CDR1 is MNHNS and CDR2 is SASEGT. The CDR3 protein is CASRYTGGQGAFF. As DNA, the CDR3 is TGTGCCAGCAGATATACAGGGGGTCAGGGAGCTTTCTTT.

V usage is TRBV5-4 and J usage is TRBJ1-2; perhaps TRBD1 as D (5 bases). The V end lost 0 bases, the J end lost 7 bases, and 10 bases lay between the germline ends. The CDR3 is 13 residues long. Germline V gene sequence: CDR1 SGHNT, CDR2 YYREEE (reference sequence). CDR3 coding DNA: TGTGCCAGCAGCTTGGGACAGCGATCTGGCTACACCTTC. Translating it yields CASSLGQRSGYTF.

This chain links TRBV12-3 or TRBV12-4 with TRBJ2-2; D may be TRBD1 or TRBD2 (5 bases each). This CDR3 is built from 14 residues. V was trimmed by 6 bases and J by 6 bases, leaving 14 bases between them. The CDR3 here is CASRQQGVAGELFF. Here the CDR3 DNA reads TGTGCCAGCAGGCAGCAGGGAGTCGCCGGGGAGCTGTTTTTT.

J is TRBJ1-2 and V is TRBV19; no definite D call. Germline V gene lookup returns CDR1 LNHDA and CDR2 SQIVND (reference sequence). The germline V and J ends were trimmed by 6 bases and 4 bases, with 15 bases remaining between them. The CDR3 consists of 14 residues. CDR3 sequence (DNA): TGTGCCAGTAGATCTACAGAAGCTCCCTATGGCTACACCTTC. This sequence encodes CASRSTEAPYGYTF.

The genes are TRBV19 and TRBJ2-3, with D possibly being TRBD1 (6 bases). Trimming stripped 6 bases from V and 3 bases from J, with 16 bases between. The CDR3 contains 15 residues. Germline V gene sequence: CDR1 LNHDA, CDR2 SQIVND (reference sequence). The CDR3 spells CASSQNRAATDTQYF. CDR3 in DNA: TGTGCCAGTAGCCAAAACAGGGCAGCAACAGATACGCAGTATTTT.

Written as DNA, the CDR3 is TGTGCCAGCAGTTTACTAGCGGGTTACCAAGAGACCCAGTACTTC. This gives the protein CASSLLAGYQETQYF. V usage is TRBV27 and J usage is TRBJ2-5; 8 nucleotides line up with TRBD2. The CDR3 is 15 amino acids. Looked up from germline, CDR1 is MNHEY and CDR2 is SMNVEV (reference sequence). J lost 0 bases, V lost 2 bases, and 2 bases had no gene match.

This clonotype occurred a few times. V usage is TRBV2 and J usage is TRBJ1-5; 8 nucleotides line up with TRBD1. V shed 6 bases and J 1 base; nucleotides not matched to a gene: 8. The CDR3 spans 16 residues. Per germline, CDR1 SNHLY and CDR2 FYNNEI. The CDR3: CASRPHRGMSNQPQHF. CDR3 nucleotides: TGTGCCAGCAGGCCGCACAGGGGGATGAGCAATCAGCCCCAGCATTTT.

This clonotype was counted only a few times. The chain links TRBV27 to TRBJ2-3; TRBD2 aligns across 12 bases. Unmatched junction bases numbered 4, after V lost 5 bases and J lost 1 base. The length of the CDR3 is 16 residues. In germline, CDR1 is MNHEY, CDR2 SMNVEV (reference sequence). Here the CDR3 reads CASSKTSGGRTDTQYF. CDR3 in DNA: TGTGCCAGCAGTAAGACTAGCGGGGGCCGCACAGATACGCAGTATTTT.